This T cell receptor beta chain was identified in a study of cytomegalovirus exposure and HLA in healthy donors. Study context: Genetic ancestry analysis placed approximately 79% of the 398 donors that were genotyped in the Caucasian-associated cluster.

The PCR ran on 60 Vbeta and 13 Jbeta primers. The method was immunoSEQ multiplex PCR; TCRdb's version includes in-frame clones alone and lacks a portion of them. This table has 150,000 to 200,000 clones, about three quarters appearing once. CDR1 and CDR2 from the germline V gene are MNHEY and SMNVEV (reference sequence). This CDR3 is 12 amino acids long. Study results and caveats: Rarity held for most TCR sequences, but there were some public TCRs that occurred in many donors.

Points on this clone: Antigen specificity is unknown. One end of the junction varies from germline; a read error may be responsible.

The gene calls are TRBV27 and TRBJ2-5; weak D call: TRBD2 (5 bases). This receptor was obtained from a man aged 30-40 years in good health and CMV-seropositive. Source material: PBMCs. The chain's CDR3 is CTSSLYGGTQYF. In DNA, the CDR3 is TGTACCAGCAGTTTATATGGAGGGACCCAGTACTTC.